These 7 T cell receptor beta chains came from one sample sequenced in a study of immune evolution from preneoplasia to lung adenocarcinoma. Libraries were prepared by immunoSEQ multiplex PCR; TCRdb keeps only in-frame clonotypes and omits some of them. The sample includes several thousand clones, around four fifths of them seen just once. Sequencing used FFPE lung adenocarcinoma in situ tissue. The receptors were sampled from a person aged 65 to 85 with lung adenocarcinoma.

This clone turned up a few times. The chain uses TRBV28 and TRBJ1-2; maybe TRBD1 (5 bases). Looked up from germline, CDR1 is MDHEN and CDR2 is SYDVKM. V was shortened by 6 bases and J by 7 bases, with 18 bases between the two germline ends. CDR3 length equals 14 residues. In nucleotides, the CDR3 is TGTGCCAGCAGCCCCAACAGGTACCGGGGTGGCTACACCTTC. Amino acid sequence: CASSPNRYRGGYTF.

V usage is TRBV5-6 and J usage is TRBJ1-5; TRBD1 agrees at 8 bases. The length of the CDR3 is 16 residues. The germline V gene has CDR1 SGHDT and CDR2 YYEEEE. Germline trimming cut 2 bases from V and 5 bases from J; bases unmatched to any gene: 9. The CDR3 protein is CASSLSTGGYYQPQHF. CDR3 DNA sequence: TGTGCCAGCAGCTTATCTACAGGGGGATATTATCAGCCCCAGCATTTT.

This chain joins TRBV6-4 and TRBJ2-2; 10 nucleotides align to TRBD2. J gave up 3 bases and V 4 bases, and 5 bases lay outside the gene matches. The CDR3 is made up of 16 amino acids. The germline gives CDR1 MRHNA, CDR2 SNTAGT. CDR3 loop: CASSGETSGDTGELFF. As DNA, the CDR3 is TGTGCCAGCAGTGGAGAAACTAGCGGGGACACCGGGGAGCTGTTTTTT.

This sequence joins TRBV30 and TRBJ2-4, with D perhaps TRBD1 (6 bases). V lost 7 bases and J 3 bases, leaving 19 bases between the germline ends. Germline CDR1 reads GTSNPN; CDR2 reads SVGIG (reference sequence). This CDR3 region has 15 residues. The chain's CDR3 is CALTPRQVVKNIQYF. DNA of the CDR3: TGTGCCTTAACCCCCCGACAGGTAGTCAAAAACATTCAGTACTTC.

The chain combines TRBV28 with TRBJ1-2; a weak D match, TRBD1 (6 bases). CDR3 length: 14 amino acids. CDR1 and CDR2 from the germline V gene are MDHEN and SYDVKM. V shed 8 bases and J shed 5 bases, with 18 bases lying between them. The CDR3: CASAPQGEEYGYTF. The CDR3 DNA reads TGTGCCAGCGCCCCACAGGGAGAAGAGTATGGCTACACCTTC.

The chain uses TRBV11-2 and TRBJ1-3; D call uncertain. V was pared by 6 bases and J by 0 bases, with 12 bases between. CDR3 length equals 15 residues. CDR1 SGHAT and CDR2 FQNNGV come from the germline V gene. For the CDR3, the DNA is TGTGCCAGCAGTCGGACGGCTGCCTCTGGAAACACCATATATTTT. Translated, it gives CASSRTAASGNTIYF.

This clone has just a few counts. The chain uses TRBV6-6 and TRBJ1-4, with a weak D call TRBD1 (5 bases). CDR3 length: 14 amino acids. The germline V and J ends were trimmed by 7 bases and 10 bases, with 19 bases remaining between them. Germline assignment: CDR1 MNHNY and CDR2 SVGAGI (reference sequence). In DNA form, the CDR3 reads TGTGCCAGCACCCTCCCGGGGGAATACGGAAAACTGTTTTTT. Translating it yields CASTLPGEYGKLFF.